This T cell receptor beta chain was captured by sequencing in a study of molecular identifiers for immune sequencing clone quantification. Study summary: In replicates, the authors split RNA from approximately 20,000 or 100,000 naive CD8 cells five ways and sequenced four. Study findings and constraints: Clones above 20 RNA copies contained over 97% of effector molecules but under 1% of naive ones.

On this clonotype: The target antigen is unknown. This may be a read error, as it is one base from a much larger clone.

Libraries from naive CD8 cells were generated from roughly 18,000 to 920,000 sorted cells (with 10%, 30% or 50% RNA). Previously described methods and listed TCR primers produced bulk TCR libraries. One entry per CDR3 protein, called by TCRdb with MiXCR from the PCR reads. The table shows hundreds of thousands of distinct CDR3 sequences, with approximately 20% occurring only once. Germline CDR1 SGHVS, CDR2 FQNEAQ. V was pared by 3 bases and J by 3 bases, with 11 bases between. The CDR3 runs 14 residues. This chain uses TRBV7-8 with TRBJ1-1; D is ambiguous. This receptor was identified in a human donor in good health. Some libraries in this study had Jurkat cell RNA spiked in. The sequenced material came from naive CD8+ T cells from blood, with Jurkat cell RNA spiked in. Subset: FACS-sorted CD8+CD4-CCR7+CD45RA+ naive T cells. The CDR3 DNA sequence: TGTGCCAGCAGCTTGCCCTCCATGGACACTGAAGCTTTCTTT. It encodes CASSLPSMDTEAFF. The full variable domain, with the rest looked up from reference TRBV7-8 and TRBJ1-1, is GAGVSQSPRYKVAKRGQDVALRCDPISGHVSLFWYQQALGQGPEFLTYFQNEAQLDKSGLPSDRFFAERPEGSVSTLKIQRTQQEDSAVYLCASSLPSMDTEAFFGQGTRLTVV.